This entry concerns a single TCR beta chain. What it binds is unknown. These data originate in a study of post-analysis software for immune sequencing data. Study-wide results and caveats: Four or five TRBV segments (TRBV5-6, TRBV5-1 and TRBV20-1 among them) occurred more frequently in patients than in controls. Pronounced co-clustering by F measure was evident among identically batched samples.

Per the germline V gene, CDR1 is SGHRS and CDR2 is YFSETQ. The length of the CDR3 is 15 residues. The ends were cut back, 6 bases at V and 4 bases at J, with 16 bases in the middle. TCR beta libraries were prepared from cDNA with unique molecular identifiers. MiXCR, applied by TCRdb to the PCR reads, yields one record per CDR3 protein. The sample records under 200,000 distinct CDR3 sequences, about 30% being singletons. This clonotype was sampled from a girl under 18 with multiple sclerosis. The rearrangement uses TRBV5-1 and TRBJ2-2; possibly TRBD2 for D (5 bases). Sequences were obtained from blood. DNA for the CDR3: TGCGCCAGCACCACTTATATAGGGAGCACCGGGGAGCTGTTTTTT. Translation gives CASTTYIGSTGELFF.